This T cell receptor beta chain was documented in a study of PD-1 blockade in mismatch repair-deficient tumors (dated by TCRdb to the late 2010s). Turning to the overall study: Between September 2013 and September 2016, 86 consecutive patients with 11 to 12 mismatch repair-deficient cancer types, all previously treated and progressing, were enrolled in the trial. Deep sequencing of TCR CDR3 regions was used to track tumor-associated T cell clones in peripheral blood of patients responding to PD-1 blockade.

Mismatch repair deficiency in every enrolled patient was established by polymerase chain reaction or immunohistochemistry. TCR sequencing was performed for a few patients who responded to pembrolizumab therapy. In the phase II trial, pembrolizumab PD-1 blockade was tested prospectively in advanced mismatch repair-deficient cancers, no matter which tissue of origin the cancers came from. Peripheral blood T cell samples were serially collected before and at multiple times after PD-1 blockade was started. Blood sampling times were expressed in weeks after the first pembrolizumab dose. The germline V gene encodes CDR1 PRHDT and CDR2 FYEKMQ (reference sequence). At the junction V is shortened by 5 bases and J by 8 bases; bases outside the gene matches: 10. Taken from cysteine to phenylalanine, the CDR3 has 15 residues. The CDR3 DNA has 45 bases and is translated from base 1. Results and caveats for the whole study, not just this receptor: Tumor-resident clones, often undetectable in blood before treatment, expanded rapidly after pembrolizumab and then contracted, generally before radiologic responses.

To prepare the library, the immunoSEQ multiplex PCR assay was applied. TCRdb took over this immuneACCESS table, retaining in-frame rearrangements with V and J assigned. Such tables are incomplete; in checked studies, under half of the missing clones stem from an unresolved V gene, and the remainder is unexplained. The sample records about 39,000 clones, 75% to 90% of which are singletons. The ten largest clones take up around 1% of the sample. About this clone itself: This clone's antigen is unknown. Base qualities are not provided; no much larger clone lies one nucleotide away.

Recombination connected TRBV13 to TRBJ1-1; 11 central bases correspond to TRBD1. The sample consisted of PBMCs, taken around 40 weeks after starting pembrolizumab. The receptor comes from an adult with mismatch repair-deficient cancer. Here the CDR3 is given as CASSLRTGGASEAFF. Here is the DNA: TGTGCCAGCAGCCTCCGGACAGGGGGCGCATCCGAAGCTTTCTTT.